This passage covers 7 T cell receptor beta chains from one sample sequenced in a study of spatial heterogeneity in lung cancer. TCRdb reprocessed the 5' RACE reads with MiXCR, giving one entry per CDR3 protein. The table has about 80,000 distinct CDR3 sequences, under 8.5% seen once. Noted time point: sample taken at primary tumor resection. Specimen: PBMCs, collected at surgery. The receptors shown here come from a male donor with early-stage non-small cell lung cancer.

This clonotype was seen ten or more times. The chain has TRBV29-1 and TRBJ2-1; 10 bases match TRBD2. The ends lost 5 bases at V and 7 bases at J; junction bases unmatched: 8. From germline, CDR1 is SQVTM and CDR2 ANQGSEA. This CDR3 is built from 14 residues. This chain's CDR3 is CSVLAGGTVNEQFF. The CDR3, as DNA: TGCAGCGTTTTAGCGGGAGGTACTGTGAATGAGCAGTTCTTC.

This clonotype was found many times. CDR3 region: CAISESLTGSGNTIYF. The CDR3 DNA is TGTGCCATCAGTGAGTCCCTGACCGGCTCTGGAAACACCATATATTTT. The chain recombines TRBV10-3 with TRBJ1-3; D ambiguous. Germline V gives CDR1 ENHRY, CDR2 SYGVKD. CDR3 size: 16 residues. The V and J ends lost 0 bases and 0 bases respectively, with 9 bases between them.

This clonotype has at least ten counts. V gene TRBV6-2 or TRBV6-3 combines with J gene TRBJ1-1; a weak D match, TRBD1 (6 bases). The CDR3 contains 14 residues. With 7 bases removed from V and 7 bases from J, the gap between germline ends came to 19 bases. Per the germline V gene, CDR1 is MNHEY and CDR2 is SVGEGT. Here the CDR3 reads CASTPGAGIGEAFF. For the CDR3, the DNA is TGTGCCAGCACCCCGGGGGCGGGGATTGGTGAAGCTTTCTTT.

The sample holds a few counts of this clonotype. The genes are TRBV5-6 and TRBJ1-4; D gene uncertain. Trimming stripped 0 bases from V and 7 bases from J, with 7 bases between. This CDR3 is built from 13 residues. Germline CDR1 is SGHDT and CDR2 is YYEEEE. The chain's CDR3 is CASSLEGVEKLFF. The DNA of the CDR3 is TGTGCCAGCAGCTTGGAGGGAGTTGAAAAACTGTTTTTT.

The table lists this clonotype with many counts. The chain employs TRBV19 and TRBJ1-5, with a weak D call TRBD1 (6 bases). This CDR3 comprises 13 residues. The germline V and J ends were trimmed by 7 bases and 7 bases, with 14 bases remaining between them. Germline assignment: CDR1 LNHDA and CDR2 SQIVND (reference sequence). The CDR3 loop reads CASTGRGNQPQHF. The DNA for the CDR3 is TGTGCCAGTACTGGCAGGGGTAACCAGCCCCAGCATTTT.

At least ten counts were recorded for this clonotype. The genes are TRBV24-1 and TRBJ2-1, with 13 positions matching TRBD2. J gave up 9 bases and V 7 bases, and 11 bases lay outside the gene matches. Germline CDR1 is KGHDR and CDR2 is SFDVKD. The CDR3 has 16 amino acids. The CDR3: CATSAPLAGGRGEQFF. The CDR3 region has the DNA TGTGCCACCAGCGCACCACTAGCGGGAGGGCGCGGTGAGCAGTTCTTC.

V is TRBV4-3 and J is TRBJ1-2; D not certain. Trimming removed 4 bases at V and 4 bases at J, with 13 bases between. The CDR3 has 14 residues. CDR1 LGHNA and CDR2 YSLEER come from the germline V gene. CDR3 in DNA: TGCGCCAGCAGCCCCAGATGGAGTGGCTATGGCTACACCTTC. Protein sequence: CASSPRWSGYGYTF.